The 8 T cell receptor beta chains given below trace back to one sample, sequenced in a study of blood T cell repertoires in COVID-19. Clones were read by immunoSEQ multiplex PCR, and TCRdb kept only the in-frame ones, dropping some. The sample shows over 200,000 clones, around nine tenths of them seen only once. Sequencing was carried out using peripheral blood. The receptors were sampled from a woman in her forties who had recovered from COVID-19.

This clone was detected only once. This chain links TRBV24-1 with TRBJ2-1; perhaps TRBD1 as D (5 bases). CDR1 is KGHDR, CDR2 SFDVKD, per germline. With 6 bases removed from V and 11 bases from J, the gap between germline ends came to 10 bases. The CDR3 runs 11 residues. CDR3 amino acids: CATSLGPKQFF. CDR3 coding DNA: TGTGCCACCAGTCTGGGGCCTAAGCAGTTCTTC.

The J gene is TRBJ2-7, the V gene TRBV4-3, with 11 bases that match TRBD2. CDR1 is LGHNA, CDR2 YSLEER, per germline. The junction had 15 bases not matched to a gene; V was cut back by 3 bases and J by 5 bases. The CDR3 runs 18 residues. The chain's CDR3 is CASSQRLAGGPRGDEQYF. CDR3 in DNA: TGCGCCAGCAGCCAGCGGCTAGCGGGAGGCCCGCGCGGAGACGAGCAGTACTTC.

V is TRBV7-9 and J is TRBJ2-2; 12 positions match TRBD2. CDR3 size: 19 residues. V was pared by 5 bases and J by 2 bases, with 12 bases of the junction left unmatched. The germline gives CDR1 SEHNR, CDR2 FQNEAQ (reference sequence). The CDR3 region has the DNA TGTGCCAGCAGCCCAAGACTAGCGGGAGTTGGGACCAACACCGGGGAGCTGTTTTTT. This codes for CASSPRLAGVGTNTGELFF.

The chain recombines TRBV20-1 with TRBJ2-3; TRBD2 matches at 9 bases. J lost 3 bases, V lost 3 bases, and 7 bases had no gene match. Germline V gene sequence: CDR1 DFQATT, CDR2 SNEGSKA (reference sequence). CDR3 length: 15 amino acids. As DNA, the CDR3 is TGCAGTGCTAGTCCTATAGCGGGAGTGACAGATACGCAGTATTTT. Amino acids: CSASPIAGVTDTQYF.

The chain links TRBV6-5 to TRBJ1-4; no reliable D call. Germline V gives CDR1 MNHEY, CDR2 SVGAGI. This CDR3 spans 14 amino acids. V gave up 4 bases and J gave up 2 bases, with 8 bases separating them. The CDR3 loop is CASSSVGTNEKLFF. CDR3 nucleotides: TGTGCCAGCAGTTCCGTTGGCACTAATGAAAAACTGTTTTTT.

In DNA, the CDR3 is TGCGCCAGCAGCCCCCAGGGTGGGGCCCAAGAGACCCAGTACTTC. Protein sequence: CASSPQGGAQETQYF. V usage is TRBV5-1 and J usage is TRBJ2-5; maybe TRBD1 (5 bases). CDR1 and CDR2 (germline): SGHRS, YFSETQ. The CDR3 is 15 amino acids. Deletions cut 4 bases from V and 1 base from J, with 14 bases between.

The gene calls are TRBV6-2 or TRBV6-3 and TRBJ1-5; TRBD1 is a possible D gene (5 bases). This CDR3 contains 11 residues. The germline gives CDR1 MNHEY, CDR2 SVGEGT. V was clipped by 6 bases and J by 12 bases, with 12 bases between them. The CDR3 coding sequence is TGTGCCAGCAGCCACGACAGTTTCCAGCATTTT. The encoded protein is CASSHDSFQHF.

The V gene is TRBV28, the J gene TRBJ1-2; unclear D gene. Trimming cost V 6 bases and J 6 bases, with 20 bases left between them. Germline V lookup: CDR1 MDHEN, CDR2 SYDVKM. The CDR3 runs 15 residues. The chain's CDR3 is CASSPRHVPTHGYTF. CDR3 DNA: TGTGCCAGCAGCCCCCGACACGTCCCAACCCATGGCTACACCTTC.